The rows below give T cell receptor beta chains drawn from one sample of a study of blood T cell repertoires in COVID-19. Clones were sequenced by immunoSEQ multiplex PCR, and TCRdb holds only the in-frame ones, with some missing. The profile shows about 130,000 clones, more than 80% of them singletons. Sequencing input: PBMCs or T cells enriched from blood (not recorded which). The receptors were sampled from a man between 45 and 60 years old who had recovered from COVID-19. Each CDR3 is given with its conserved first and last residue. Each record gives: V gene, D gene, J gene, clone size, CDR3 protein, CDR3 DNA. A D gene is named only where the DNA matches it firmly. Only part of the rows carry a size: once, few, many, or a class if the clone is expanded.

TRBV5-1,.,TRBJ2-3,.,CASSLGPPWGSPSTDTQYF,TGCGCCAGCAGCTTGGGCCCCCCCTGGGGCAGCCCTAGCACAGATACGCAGTATTTT
TRBV24-1,TRBD2,TRBJ2-1,.,CATSDGVVAGGDNEQFF,TGTGCCACCAGTGATGGGGTGGTAGCGGGAGGGGACAATGAGCAGTTCTTC
TRBV7-9,.,TRBJ2-1,few,CASSSLGHPSSYNEQFF,TGTGCCAGCAGCTCCCTGGGACATCCGAGCTCCTACAATGAGCAGTTCTTC
TRBV4-3,TRBD2,TRBJ2-3,.,CASSQVLAGGPDTQYF,TGCGCCAGCAGCCAAGTACTAGCGGGGGGGCCAGATACGCAGTATTTT
TRBV5-1,TRBD1,TRBJ1-1,once,CASSSWNGQGDTEAFF,TGCGCCAGCAGCTCTTGGAATGGACAGGGCGACACTGAAGCTTTCTTT
TRBV7-9,.,TRBJ1-3,few,CASSPGNSGNTIYF,TGTGCCAGCAGCCCCGGGAACTCTGGAAACACCATATATTTT
TRBV28,.,TRBJ2-3,once,CASSFGNRPSTDTQYF,TGTGCCAGCAGTTTCGGTAACAGGCCTAGCACAGATACGCAGTATTTT
TRBV30,.,TRBJ1-3,.,CAWTTMGGQSGNTIYF,TGTGCCTGGACGACAATGGGGGGGCAAAGTGGAAACACCATATATTTT
TRBV27,TRBD1,TRBJ1-2,.,CASRLSGGAEGYTF,TGTGCCAGCAGATTGTCAGGGGGCGCGGAGGGCTACACCTTC
TRBV7-2,TRBD1,TRBJ2-4,once,CASSFRTGQNIQYF,TGTGCCAGCAGCTTCAGGACAGGGCAAAACATTCAGTACTTC
TRBV18,.,TRBJ1-3,.,CASSPNTGSGNTIYF,TGTGCCAGCTCACCAAATACAGGGAGTGGAAACACCATATATTTT
TRBV28,TRBD2,TRBJ2-3,.,CASRSSGRVTDTQYF,TGTGCCAGCAGGTCGAGCGGGAGAGTAACAGATACGCAGTATTTT
TRBV24-1,.,TRBJ1-2,.,CATRDNLNYGYTF,TGTGCCACCAGGGACAACCTAAACTATGGCTACACCTTC
TRBV11-2,TRBD1,TRBJ1-4,.,CASSSTGGNEKLFF,TGTGCCAGCAGCTCGACAGGGGGGAATGAAAAACTGTTTTTT
TRBV4-3,.,TRBJ1-2,few,CASSQDLAGGYGYTF,TGCGCCAGCAGCCAAGATCTGGCGGGTGGATATGGCTACACCTTC
TRBV6-2/TRBV6-3,.,TRBJ2-5,.,CASSYSMRRETQYF,TGTGCCAGCAGTTACTCGATGAGGAGGGAGACCCAGTACTTC
TRBV9,.,TRBJ2-3,.,CASSVDPGGTDTQYF,TGTGCCAGCAGCGTAGACCCAGGGGGCACAGATACGCAGTATTTT
TRBV19,TRBD1,TRBJ1-4,once,CASSIMTGGDEKLFF,TGTGCCAGTAGTATTATGACAGGGGGCGATGAAAAACTGTTTTTT
TRBV6-5,.,TRBJ2-5,.,CASSYSSPGRETQYF,TGTGCCAGCAGTTACTCGAGCCCGGGTAGGGAGACCCAGTACTTC
TRBV4-1,TRBD1,TRBJ1-1,.,CASSRVITGGTEAFF,TGCGCCAGCAGCCGCGTTATAACAGGGGGCACTGAAGCTTTCTTT
TRBV5-4,TRBD2,TRBJ2-5,.,CASSPGTSDGAETQYF,TGTGCCAGCAGCCCCGGGACTAGCGATGGAGCAGAGACCCAGTACTTC
TRBV5-1,.,TRBJ1-5,once,CASSLGGGNNQPQHF,TGCGCCAGCAGCTTGGGTGGGGGGAACAATCAGCCCCAGCATTTT
TRBV18,.,TRBJ1-1,.,CASSPPSGVNTEAFF,TGTGCCAGCTCACCACCGTCAGGGGTGAACACTGAAGCTTTCTTT
TRBV12-3/TRBV12-4,.,TRBJ1-1,once,CASARQVNTEAFF,TGTGCCAGCGCACGACAGGTGAACACTGAAGCTTTCTTT
TRBV7-2,TRBD2,TRBJ2-1,.,CASSSHSGTNNEQFF,TGTGCCAGCAGCTCGCATAGCGGGACCAACAATGAGCAGTTCTTC
TRBV7-8,.,TRBJ1-4,once,CASSLGGSTGEKLFF,TGTGCCAGCAGCTTAGGCGGGTCAACTGGTGAAAAACTGTTTTTT
TRBV21-1,.,TRBJ2-1,.,CASKVPSGAIDEQFF,TGTGCCAGCAAAGTTCCTAGCGGGGCCATTGATGAGCAGTTCTTC
TRBV6-4,.,TRBJ1-6,.,CASSDQPGESPLHF,TGTGCCAGCAGTGACCAACCAGGGGAATCACCCCTCCACTTT
TRBV7-2,.,TRBJ2-7,once,CASSLSWGPYEQYF,TGTGCCAGCAGCTTATCTTGGGGGCCCTACGAGCAGTACTTC
TRBV7-9,.,TRBJ2-7,once,CASSLMGGTGEQYF,TGTGCCAGCAGCTTAATGGGCGGGACCGGCGAGCAGTACTTC
TRBV6-5,.,TRBJ2-2,.,CASSYVARGNTGELFF,TGTGCCAGCAGTTACGTCGCCAGGGGGAACACCGGGGAGCTGTTTTTT
TRBV5-1,TRBD2,TRBJ2-3,.,CASMPEASGLMYF,TGCGCCAGCATGCCCGAAGCTAGCGGGTTAATGTATTTT
TRBV7-2,.,TRBJ1-5,.,CASTPPGYSNQPQHF,TGTGCCAGCACCCCACCAGGTTATAGCAATCAGCCCCAGCATTTT
TRBV5-1,.,TRBJ2-7,once,CASRQEGLPYEQYF,TGCGCCAGCAGGCAGGAGGGGCTTCCCTACGAGCAGTACTTC
TRBV6-2/TRBV6-3,.,TRBJ1-1,.,CASSYLREAFF,TGTGCCAGCAGTTATTTGCGAGAAGCTTTCTTT
TRBV5-1,TRBD2,TRBJ2-7,.,CASSLGLAATYEQYF,TGCGCCAGCAGCTTGGGACTAGCGGCGACCTACGAGCAGTACTTC
TRBV24-1,.,TRBJ1-2,few,CATSDPSRVDGYTF,TGTGCCACCAGTGACCCGTCCAGGGTGGACGGCTACACCTTC
TRBV11-2,TRBD2,TRBJ2-3,.,CASSFLAGGTDTQYF,TGTGCCAGCAGCTTTTTAGCGGGAGGAACAGATACGCAGTATTTT
TRBV2,TRBD2,TRBJ2-5,.,CASRTSGGRETQYF,TGTGCCAGCCGGACTAGCGGGGGTCGAGAGACCCAGTACTTC
TRBV18,TRBD1,TRBJ2-5,.,CASSDRVRGETQYF,TGTGCCAGCTCGGACAGGGTCCGAGGAGAGACCCAGTACTTC
TRBV7-9,TRBD1,TRBJ1-1,.,CASSYDAGGASEAFF,TGTGCCAGCAGCTACGACGCAGGGGGCGCGTCTGAAGCTTTCTTT
TRBV11-2,.,TRBJ1-2,few,CASSFPRFEGYTF,TGTGCCAGCAGCTTCCCTAGGTTTGAGGGCTACACCTTC
TRBV19,.,TRBJ2-1,.,CASSIASIYEQFF,TGTGCCAGTAGTATCGCTAGCATCTATGAGCAGTTCTTC
TRBV12-3/TRBV12-4,.,TRBJ2-7,.,CASRPTSSGEQYF,TGTGCCAGCAGACCTACTAGCTCGGGCGAGCAGTACTTC
TRBV3-1/TRBV3-2,TRBD1,TRBJ1-4,.,CASSPSAKGQPNEKLFF,TGTGCCAGCAGCCCGTCCGCCAAGGGACAGCCTAATGAAAAACTGTTTTTT
TRBV27,TRBD1,TRBJ1-1,.,CASRGQGALTEAFF,TGTGCCAGCAGGGGACAGGGGGCGCTTACTGAAGCTTTCTTT
TRBV2,TRBD2,TRBJ2-3,.,CASSPAGSTDTQYF,TGTGCCAGCAGTCCAGCGGGAAGCACAGATACGCAGTATTTT
TRBV30,.,TRBJ1-2,.,CAWSVHDSYTF,TGTGCCTGGAGTGTCCATGACAGTTACACCTTC
TRBV28,TRBD1,TRBJ1-6,.,CASSLTGVRSPLHF,TGTGCCAGCAGTCTGACAGGGGTGAGATCACCCCTCCACTTT
TRBV28,.,TRBJ1-6,.,CASSPPRGNSPLHF,TGTGCCAGCAGTCCCCCCAGGGGAAATTCACCCCTCCACTTT
TRBV7-8,TRBD1,TRBJ2-3,.,CASSLGGQASTDTQYF,TGTGCCAGCAGCTTAGGAGGACAGGCTAGCACAGATACGCAGTATTTT
TRBV7-8,.,TRBJ2-7,.,CASSRSDSYEQYF,TGTGCCAGCAGCCGGAGCGATTCCTACGAGCAGTACTTC